The 28 T cell receptor beta chains presented below share a single source sample, sequenced in a study of blood T cell repertoires in COVID-19. Clones were sequenced by immunoSEQ multiplex PCR, and TCRdb holds only the in-frame ones, with some missing. The sample lists almost 70,000 clones; 75% to 80% were seen once. What was sequenced was peripheral blood. Receptor source: a human donor in a cohort sampled during active COVID-19.

V usage is TRBV7-9 and J usage is TRBJ2-2; a possible D gene is TRBD1 (5 bases). The CDR3 is made up of 13 amino acids. Trimming pared 1 base from V and 6 bases from J, leaving 6 bases between. The V gene's germline CDR1 is SEHNR and CDR2 FQNEAQ (reference sequence). CDR3 nucleotides: TGTGCCAGCAGCTTAGAGGGGCCCGGGGAGCTGTTTTTT. Protein: CASSLEGPGELFF. The full variable domain, completed using reference TRBV7-9 and TRBJ2-2, is DTGVSQNPRHKITKRGQNVTFRCDPISEHNRLYWYRQTLGQGPEFLTYFQNEAQLEKSRLLSDRFSAERPKGSFSTLEIQRTEQGDSAMYLCASSLEGPGELFFGEGSRLTVL.

The CDR3 sequence: CASSIRGAGANVLTF. In DNA, the CDR3 is TGTGCCAGCAGCATCAGGGGAGCTGGGGCCAACGTCCTGACTTTC. V is TRBV5-5 and J is TRBJ2-6, with D possibly TRBD1 on 6 matching bases. V dropped 4 bases and J dropped 2 bases, with 10 bases sitting between them. The CDR3 is 15 residues long. Germline V gene data show CDR1 as SGHKS and CDR2 as YYEKEE (reference sequence).

The chain couples TRBV19 to TRBJ1-4, with no clear D. Germline values: CDR1 LNHDA, CDR2 SQIVND (reference sequence). The CDR3 extends over 15 amino acids. Trimming pared 1 base from V and 7 bases from J, leaving 13 bases between. The CDR3 loop is CASSIGGSAGEKLFF. CDR3 nucleotides: TGTGCCAGTAGTATAGGAGGTTCCGCGGGTGAAAAACTGTTTTTT.

This chain uses TRBV5-4 with TRBJ2-1; 11 bases are shared with TRBD2. CDR1 is SGHNT, CDR2 YYREEE, per germline (reference sequence). V shed 2 bases, J shed 4 bases, and the junction held 17 bases outside the gene matches. The CDR3 has 20 amino acids. The CDR3 DNA is TGTGCCAGCAGCTTTACTAGCGGGGGAGCATTCCTAGGGAGATACAATGAGCAGTTCTTC. It is translated as CASSFTSGGAFLGRYNEQFF.

V usage is TRBV19 and J usage is TRBJ2-4; a possible D gene is TRBD1 (8 bases). The CDR3 has 15 amino acids. Germline values: CDR1 LNHDA, CDR2 SQIVND (reference sequence). Trimming pared 7 bases from V and 8 bases from J, leaving 21 bases between. CDR3 sequence reads: CASTKRDRPMDIQYF. Here the CDR3 DNA reads TGTGCCAGTACGAAGCGGGACAGGCCCATGGACATTCAGTACTTC.

V usage is TRBV24-1 and J usage is TRBJ2-2; no definite D call. This CDR3 is built from 14 residues. Trimming removed 1 base at V and 2 bases at J, with 4 bases between. Germline V gene sequence: CDR1 KGHDR, CDR2 SFDVKD. DNA for the CDR3: TGTGCCACCAGTGATTTCAGAAACACCGGGGAGCTGTTTTTT. Amino acid sequence: CATSDFRNTGELFF.

The chain links TRBV5-8 to TRBJ1-1; tentative D call: TRBD1 (6 bases). Trimming removed 4 bases at V and 5 bases at J, with 30 bases between. The germline gives CDR1 SGHTS, CDR2 YDEGEE. The CDR3 sequence is 19 residues long. The DNA for the CDR3 is TGTGCCAGCAGCCCGGACGGGACAAGACAAACCCCCGGGTGGACTGAAGCTTTCTTT. This translates into CASSPDGTRQTPGWTEAFF.

The chain carries TRBV5-6 and TRBJ2-7, with D tentatively TRBD1 (6 bases). The germline CDR1 and CDR2 sequences are SGHDT and YYEEEE. The V end was cut by 3 bases, the J end by 8 bases, with 15 bases between. The CDR3 runs to 13 residues. The CDR3 loop reads CASSSHGGIKQYF. The CDR3 region has the DNA TGTGCCAGCAGCTCCCATGGGGGCATCAAGCAGTACTTC.

This sequence joins TRBV28 and TRBJ1-5, with TRBD1 as a possible D gene (5 bases). Germline lookup yields CDR1 MDHEN and CDR2 SYDVKM. V was cut by 7 bases and J by 2 bases, with 21 bases left in between. The CDR3 has 17 residues. In DNA form, the CDR3 reads TGTGCCAGCACCGTTGGGGGGGGGACCCGCGGCAATCAGCCCCAGCATTTT. It specifies CASTVGGGTRGNQPQHF.

The V call is TRBV6-5, the J call TRBJ1-1; a possible D gene is TRBD1 (5 bases). CDR3 length: 13 residues. With 2 bases removed from V and 5 bases from J, the gap between germline ends came to 9 bases. Germline CDR1 reads MNHEY; CDR2 reads SVGAGI. The CDR3 region has the DNA TGTGCCAGCAGTTACCTGGGGGGGACTGAAGCTTTCTTT. Translated, it gives CASSYLGGTEAFF.

Written as DNA, the CDR3 is TGTGCCTGGAACGGACAGGGTAATCAGCCCCAGCATTTT. Protein sequence: CAWNGQGNQPQHF. This chain joins TRBV30 and TRBJ1-5; 8 bases map to TRBD1. Looked up from germline, CDR1 is GTSNPN and CDR2 is SVGIG (reference sequence). With V trimmed by 4 bases and J by 4 bases, 3 bases remained unmatched. The CDR3 totals 13 residues.

The rearrangement joins TRBV28 to TRBJ2-3; 10 nucleotides agree with TRBD1. The CDR3 has 15 residues. The trim removed 8 bases at V and 3 bases at J, leaving 8 bases unmatched. The germline V gene has CDR1 MDHEN and CDR2 SYDVKM. CDR3 bases: TGTGCCAGCCGGGGGGGACAGGGGTCGACAGATACGCAGTATTTT. Residues: CASRGGQGSTDTQYF.

This clone was found a few times. The chain uses TRBV5-6 and TRBJ2-7; no firm D call. The germline V and J ends were trimmed by 0 bases and 0 bases, with 7 bases remaining between them. Germline V gives CDR1 SGHDT, CDR2 YYEEEE. The CDR3 loop spans 14 amino acids. The CDR3 coding sequence is TGTGCCAGCAGCTTGGGAAGGAGCTCCTACGAGCAGTACTTC. It codes for CASSLGRSSYEQYF.

V usage is TRBV28 and J usage is TRBJ1-5; 7 bases align to TRBD1. V was pared by 7 bases and J by 5 bases, with 5 bases of the junction left unmatched. Germline assignment: CDR1 MDHEN and CDR2 SYDVKM. The CDR3 is made up of 13 amino acids. The CDR3 spells CASTGTVYQPQHF. The CDR3 DNA reads as TGTGCCAGCACCGGGACAGTTTATCAGCCCCAGCATTTT.

The rearrangement joins TRBV7-6 to TRBJ2-5; TRBD2 aligns across 9 bases. V shed 1 base, J shed 2 bases, and the junction held 8 bases outside the gene matches. The CDR3 length is 17 residues. The V gene's germline CDR1 is SGHVS and CDR2 FNYEAQ. The CDR3 nucleotides are TGTGCCAGCAGCTTAGGACCGACTAGCGGAGGACAAGAGACCCAGTACTTC. Its translation is CASSLGPTSGGQETQYF.

V usage is TRBV7-9 and J usage is TRBJ2-5; a weak D match, TRBD1 (6 bases). CDR1 is SEHNR and CDR2 is FQNEAQ in the germline V gene (reference sequence). This CDR3 is built from 14 residues. V was shortened by 1 base and J by 5 bases, with 11 bases between the two germline ends. The CDR3: CASSLGTVVETQYF. The CDR3 DNA follows: TGTGCCAGCAGCTTAGGGACAGTTGTCGAGACCCAGTACTTC.

Ten or more counts support this clone. The chain uses TRBV15 and TRBJ2-3; D gene unclear. CDR3 length equals 15 residues. V was shortened by 0 bases and J by 4 bases, with 11 bases between the two germline ends. CDR1 is LNHNV, CDR2 YYDKDF, per germline (reference sequence). The CDR3 DNA follows: TGTGCCACCAGCAGAGATAATATGTTTTCAGATACGCAGTATTTT. It translates to CATSRDNMFSDTQYF.

This rearrangement joins TRBV2 to TRBJ2-7; D possibly corresponds to TRBD1 (6 bases). V was cut by 3 bases and J by 6 bases, with 18 bases left in between. CDR3 size: 15 residues. The germline gives CDR1 SNHLY, CDR2 FYNNEI. The CDR3 DNA is TGTGCCAGCAGTGAGACCGGGACACCCTTGTCCGAGCAGTACTTC. It specifies CASSETGTPLSEQYF. Using reference TRBV2 and TRBJ2-7 for the parts outside the CDR3, the full variable domain is EPEVTQTPSHQVTQMGQEVILRCVPISNHLYFYWYRQILGQKVEFLVSFYNNEISEKSEIFDDQFSVERPDGSNFTLKIRSTKLEDSAMYFCASSETGTPLSEQYFGPGTRLTVT.

The rearrangement links TRBV24-1 to TRBJ2-5; 10 bases are a match to TRBD2. V was clipped by 4 bases and J by 3 bases; unmatched bases: 1. CDR1 and CDR2 from the germline V gene are KGHDR and SFDVKD. This CDR3 is 14 amino acids long. CDR3 loop: CATSDGLAEETQYF. The DNA for the CDR3 is TGTGCCACCAGTGACGGACTAGCGGAAGAGACCCAGTACTTC.

The chain has TRBV5-4 and TRBJ2-5, with 7 bases fitting TRBD1. Germline-derived CDR1 and CDR2 are SGHNT and YYREEE (reference sequence). V trimming: 4 bases; J trimming: 1 base; junction bases outside the gene matches: 7. The CDR3 consists of 15 residues. CDR3 coding DNA: TGTGCCAGCAGCCATGCTAGACAGGGCCAAGAGACCCAGTACTTC. Translated, it gives CASSHARQGQETQYF.

V gene TRBV11-2 combines with J gene TRBJ2-3, with D maybe TRBD2 (5 bases). The germline V gene encodes CDR1 SGHAT and CDR2 FQNNGV. V lost 3 bases and J 2 bases, leaving 15 bases between the germline ends. CDR3 size: 16 residues. CDR3 DNA sequence: TGTGCCAGCAGCTTCTCGGACTCGAGCTCCACAGATACGCAGTATTTT. Its translation is CASSFSDSSSTDTQYF.

The genes are TRBV2 and TRBJ2-7, with D tentatively TRBD1 (6 bases). The ends were cut back, 5 bases at V and 4 bases at J, with 9 bases in the middle. Germline V lookup: CDR1 SNHLY, CDR2 FYNNEI. CDR3 length equals 12 residues. In DNA, the CDR3 is TGTGCCAGCAGTAAGACAGGATACGAGCAGTACTTC. Protein product: CASSKTGYEQYF.

Turning to this clone: This same CDR3 is encoded by further DNA sequences in the sample. This chain links TRBV3-1 (or the pseudogene TRBV3-2) with TRBJ2-7; TRBD2 agrees at 7 bases. From germline, CDR1 is LGHDT and CDR2 YNNKEL (reference sequence). The CDR3 extends over 13 amino acids. Trimming took 3 bases from V and 2 from J; bases not matched to a gene: 1. The CDR3 is CASSQGGTYEQYF. The CDR3 nucleotides read TGTGCCAGCAGCCAGGGGGGGACCTACGAGCAGTACTTC.

This chain uses TRBV28 with TRBJ2-5, with 8 bases identical to TRBD2. This CDR3 contains 15 residues. The trim removed 3 bases at V and 2 bases at J, leaving 5 bases unmatched. Looked up from germline, CDR1 is MDHEN and CDR2 is SYDVKM. CDR3 residues: CASSFPLAAQETQYF. The CDR3, as DNA: TGTGCCAGCAGTTTCCCACTAGCGGCACAAGAGACCCAGTACTTC.

V is TRBV10-3 and J is TRBJ1-2, with TRBD1 matching over 9 bases. CDR3 length equals 14 residues. J gave up 7 bases and V 2 bases, and 5 bases lay outside the gene matches. Per germline, CDR1 ENHRY and CDR2 SYGVKD. The CDR3 bases are TGTGCCATCAGTGAGCAACGGACAGGGGTTGGCTACACCTTC. Translation gives CAISEQRTGVGYTF.

The chain joins TRBV5-8 to TRBJ1-6, with 7 nucleotides matching TRBD1. The CDR3 is made up of 15 amino acids. Per the germline V gene, CDR1 is SGHTS and CDR2 is YDEGEE. V lost 0 bases and J lost 10; bases outside the gene matches: 7. The CDR3: CASSLVPGGSSPLHF. CDR3 sequence (DNA): TGTGCCAGCAGCTTGGTGCCAGGGGGTTCGTCACCCCTCCACTTT. The full variable domain, in which reference TRBV5-8 and TRBJ1-6 provide the parts outside the CDR3, is EAGVTQSPTHLIKTRGQQATLRCSPISGHTSVYWYQQALGLGLQFLLWYDEGEERNRGNFPPRFSGRQFPNYSSELNVNALELEDSALYLCASSLVPGGSSPLHFGNGTRLTVT.

This chain joins TRBV6-5 and TRBJ2-2; D possibly corresponds to TRBD2 (5 bases). This CDR3 has 14 amino acids. V gave up 7 bases and J gave up 5 bases, with 14 bases separating them. In germline, CDR1 is MNHEY, CDR2 SVGAGI. CDR3 bases: TGTGCCAGCATTATACAGAGGGATACCGGGGAGCTGTTTTTT. Amino acid sequence: CASIIQRDTGELFF.

The chain links TRBV7-2 to TRBJ1-6, with 8 nucleotides matching TRBD1. J was trimmed by 9 bases and V by 5 bases; bases with no gene match: 6. The CDR3 spans 14 residues. Germline V gives CDR1 SGHTA, CDR2 FQGNSA. In DNA, the CDR3 is TGTGCCAGCAGCCCCTGGGACAGGTCTTCACCCCTCCACTTT. It translates to CASSPWDRSSPLHF.